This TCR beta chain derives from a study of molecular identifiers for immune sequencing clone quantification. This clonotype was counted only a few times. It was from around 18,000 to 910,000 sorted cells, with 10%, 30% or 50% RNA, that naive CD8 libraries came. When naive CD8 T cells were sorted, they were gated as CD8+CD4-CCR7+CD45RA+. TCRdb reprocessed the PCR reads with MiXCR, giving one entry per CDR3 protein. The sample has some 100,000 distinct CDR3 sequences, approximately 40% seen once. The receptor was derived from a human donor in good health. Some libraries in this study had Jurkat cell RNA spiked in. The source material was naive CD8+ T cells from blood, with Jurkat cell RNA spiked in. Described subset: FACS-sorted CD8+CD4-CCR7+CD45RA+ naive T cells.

The DNA for the CDR3 is TGTGCCAGCAGCCAAGATTGGGGTGGAGGCTACGAGCAGTACTTC. It codes for CASSQDWGGGYEQYF. The chain couples TRBV4-2 to TRBJ2-7, with a tentative D call TRBD2 (5 bases). Trimming removed 0 bases from V and 3 bases from J, with 12 bases in between. The V gene's germline CDR1 is LGHNA and CDR2 YNFKEQ. CDR3 size: 15 residues.